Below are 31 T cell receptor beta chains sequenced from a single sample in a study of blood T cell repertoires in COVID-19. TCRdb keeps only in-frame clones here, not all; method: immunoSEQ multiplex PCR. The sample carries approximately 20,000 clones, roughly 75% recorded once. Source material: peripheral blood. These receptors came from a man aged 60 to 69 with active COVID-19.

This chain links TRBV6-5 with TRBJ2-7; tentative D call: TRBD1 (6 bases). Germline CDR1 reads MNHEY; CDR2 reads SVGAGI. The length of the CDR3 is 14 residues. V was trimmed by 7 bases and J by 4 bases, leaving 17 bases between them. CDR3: CASTLDSTGYEQYF. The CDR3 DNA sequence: TGTGCCAGCACCCTGGACAGTACGGGGTACGAGCAGTACTTC.

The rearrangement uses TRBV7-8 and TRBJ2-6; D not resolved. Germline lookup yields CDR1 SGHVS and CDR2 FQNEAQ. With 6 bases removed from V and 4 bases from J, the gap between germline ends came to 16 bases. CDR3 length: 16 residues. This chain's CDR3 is CASSSTLPRGANVLTF. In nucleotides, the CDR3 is TGTGCCAGCAGTTCTACCCTCCCGAGGGGGGCCAACGTCCTGACTTTC.

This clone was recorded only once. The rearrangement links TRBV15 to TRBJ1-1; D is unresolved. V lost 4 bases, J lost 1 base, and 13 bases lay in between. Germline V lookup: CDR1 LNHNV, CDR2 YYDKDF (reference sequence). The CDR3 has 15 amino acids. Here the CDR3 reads CATSKPTGRNTEAFF. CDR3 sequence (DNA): TGTGCCACCAGCAAACCTACGGGAAGGAACACTGAAGCTTTCTTT.

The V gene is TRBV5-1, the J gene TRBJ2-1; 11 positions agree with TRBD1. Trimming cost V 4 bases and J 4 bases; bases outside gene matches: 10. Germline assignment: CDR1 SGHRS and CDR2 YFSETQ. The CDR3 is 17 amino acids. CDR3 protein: CASSRLAGTGGYNEQFF. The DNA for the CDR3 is TGCGCCAGCAGCCGACTCGCCGGGACAGGGGGGTACAATGAGCAGTTCTTC.

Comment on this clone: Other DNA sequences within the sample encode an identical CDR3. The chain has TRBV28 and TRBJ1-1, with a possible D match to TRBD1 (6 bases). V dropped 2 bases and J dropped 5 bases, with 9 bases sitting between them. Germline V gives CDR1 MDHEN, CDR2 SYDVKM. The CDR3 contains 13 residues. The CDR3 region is CASSLGGRTEAFF. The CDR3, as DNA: TGTGCCAGCAGTTTAGGGGGCCGGACTGAAGCTTTCTTT.

The CDR3 nucleotides are TGTGCCAGTGTTAGGGCTAGCGGCTACAATGAGCAGTTCTTC. This encodes CASVRASGYNEQFF. This chain links TRBV19 with TRBJ2-1, with TRBD2 matching over 7 bases. The junction had 7 bases not matched to a gene; V was cut back by 8 bases and J by 3 bases. The CDR3 contains 14 residues. Germline V gives CDR1 LNHDA, CDR2 SQIVND (reference sequence).

CDR3 sequence reads: CASSLAEGFTSGRWETQYF. For the CDR3, the DNA is TGTGCCAGCAGCTTAGCGGAGGGTTTCACTAGCGGGAGGTGGGAGACCCAGTACTTC. This chain joins TRBV7-6 and TRBJ2-5; TRBD2 aligns across 12 bases. The J segment lost 5 bases and the V segment lost 0 bases, leaving 13 bases of the junction unmatched. Germline V gene data show CDR1 as SGHVS and CDR2 as FNYEAQ. CDR3 length: 19 amino acids.

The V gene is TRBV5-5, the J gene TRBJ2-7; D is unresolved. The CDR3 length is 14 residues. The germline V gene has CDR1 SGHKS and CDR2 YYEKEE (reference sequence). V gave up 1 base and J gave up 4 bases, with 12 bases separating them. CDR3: CASSLMERIYEQYF. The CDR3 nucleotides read TGTGCCAGCAGCTTGATGGAGCGAATTTACGAGCAGTACTTC.

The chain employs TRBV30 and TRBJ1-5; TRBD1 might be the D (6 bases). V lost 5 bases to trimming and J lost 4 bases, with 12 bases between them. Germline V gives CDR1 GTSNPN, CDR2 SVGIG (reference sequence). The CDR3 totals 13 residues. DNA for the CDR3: TGTGCCTGGTCCGGGGGGGCGAATCAGCCCCAGCATTTT. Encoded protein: CAWSGGANQPQHF.

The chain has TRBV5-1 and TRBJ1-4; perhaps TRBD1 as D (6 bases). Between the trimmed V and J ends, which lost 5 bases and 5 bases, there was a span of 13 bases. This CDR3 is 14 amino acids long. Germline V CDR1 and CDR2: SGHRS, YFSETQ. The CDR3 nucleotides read TGCGCCAGCAGACCGGGACACCCCAATGAAAAACTGTTTTTT. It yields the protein CASRPGHPNEKLFF.

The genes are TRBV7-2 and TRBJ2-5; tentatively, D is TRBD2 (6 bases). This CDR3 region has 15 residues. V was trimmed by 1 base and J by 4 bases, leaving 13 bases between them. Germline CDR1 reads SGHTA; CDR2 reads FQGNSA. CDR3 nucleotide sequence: TGTGCCAGCAGCTTAGGCGCGGGATTTGGAGAGACCCAGTACTTC. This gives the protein CASSLGAGFGETQYF.

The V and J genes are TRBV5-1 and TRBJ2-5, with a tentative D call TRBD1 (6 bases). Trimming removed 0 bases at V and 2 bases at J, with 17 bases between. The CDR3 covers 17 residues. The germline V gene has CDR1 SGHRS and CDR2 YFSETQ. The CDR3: CASSLGLGQGRQETQYF. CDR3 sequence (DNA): TGCGCCAGCAGCTTGGGATTAGGGCAGGGGCGGCAAGAGACCCAGTACTTC. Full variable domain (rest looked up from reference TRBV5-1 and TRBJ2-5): KAGVTQTPRYLIKTRGQQVTLSCSPISGHRSVSWYQQTPGQGLQFLFEYFSETQRNKGNFPGRFSGRQFSNSRSEMNVSTLELGDSALYLCASSLGLGQGRQETQYFGPGTRLLVL.

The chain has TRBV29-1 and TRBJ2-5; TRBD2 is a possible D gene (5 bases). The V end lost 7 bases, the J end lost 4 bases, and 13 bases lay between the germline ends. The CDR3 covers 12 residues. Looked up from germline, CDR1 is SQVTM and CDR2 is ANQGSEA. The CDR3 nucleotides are TGCAGCGGGGGAGCGACTGGAGAGACCCAGTACTTC. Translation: CSGGATGETQYF.

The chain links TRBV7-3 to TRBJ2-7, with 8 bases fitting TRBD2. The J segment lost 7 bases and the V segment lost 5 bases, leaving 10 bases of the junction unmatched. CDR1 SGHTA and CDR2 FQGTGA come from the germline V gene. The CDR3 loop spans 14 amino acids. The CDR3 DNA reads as TGTGCCAGCAGCCCTAGCGGGCCCCCTAAGGAGCAGTACTTC. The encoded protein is CASSPSGPPKEQYF.

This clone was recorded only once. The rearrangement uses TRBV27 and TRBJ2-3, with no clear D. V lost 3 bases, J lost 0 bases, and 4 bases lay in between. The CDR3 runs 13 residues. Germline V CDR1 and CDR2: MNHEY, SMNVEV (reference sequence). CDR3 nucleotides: TGTGCCAGCAGTTTCTTTAGCACAGATACGCAGTATTTT. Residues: CASSFFSTDTQYF.

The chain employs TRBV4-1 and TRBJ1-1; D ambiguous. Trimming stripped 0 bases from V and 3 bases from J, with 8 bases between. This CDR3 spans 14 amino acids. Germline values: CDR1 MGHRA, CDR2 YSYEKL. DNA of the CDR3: TGCGCCAGCAGCCAAGATAGCGGGGACACTGAAGCTTTCTTT. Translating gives CASSQDSGDTEAFF.

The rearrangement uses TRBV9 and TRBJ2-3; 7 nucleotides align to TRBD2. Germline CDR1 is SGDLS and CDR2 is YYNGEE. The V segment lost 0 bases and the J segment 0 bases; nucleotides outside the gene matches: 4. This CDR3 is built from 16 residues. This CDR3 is CASSVAAGDSTDTQYF. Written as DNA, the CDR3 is TGTGCCAGCAGCGTAGCGGCGGGAGATAGCACAGATACGCAGTATTTT.

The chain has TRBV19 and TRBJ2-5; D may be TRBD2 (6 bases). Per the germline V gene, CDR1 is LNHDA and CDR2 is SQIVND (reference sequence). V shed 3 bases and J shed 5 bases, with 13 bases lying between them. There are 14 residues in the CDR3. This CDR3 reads CASSMEAGRETQYF. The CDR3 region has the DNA TGTGCCAGTAGTATGGAGGCAGGGAGGGAGACCCAGTACTTC.

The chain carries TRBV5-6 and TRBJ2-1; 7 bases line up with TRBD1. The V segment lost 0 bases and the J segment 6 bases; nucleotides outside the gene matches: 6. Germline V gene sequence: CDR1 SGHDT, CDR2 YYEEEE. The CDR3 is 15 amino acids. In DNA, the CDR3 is TGTGCCAGCAGCTTGGAACGGACAGGAGTCAATGAGCAGTTCTTC. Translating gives CASSLERTGVNEQFF.

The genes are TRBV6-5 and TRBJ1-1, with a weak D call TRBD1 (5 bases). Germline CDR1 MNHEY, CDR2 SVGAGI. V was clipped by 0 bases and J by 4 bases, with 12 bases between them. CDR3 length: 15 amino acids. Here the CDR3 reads CASSYSRQGFTEAFF. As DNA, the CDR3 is TGTGCCAGCAGTTACTCGAGGCAGGGCTTCACTGAAGCTTTCTTT.

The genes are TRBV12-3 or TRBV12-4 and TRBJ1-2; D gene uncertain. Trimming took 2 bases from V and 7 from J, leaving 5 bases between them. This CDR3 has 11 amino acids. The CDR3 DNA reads TGTGCCAGCAGTTTATCAGGTGGCTACACCTTC. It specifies CASSLSGGYTF.

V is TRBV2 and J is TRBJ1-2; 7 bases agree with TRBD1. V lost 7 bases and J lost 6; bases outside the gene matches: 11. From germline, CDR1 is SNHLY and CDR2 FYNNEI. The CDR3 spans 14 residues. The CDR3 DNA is TGTGCCAGCACCAAGAGTACAGGGGTAAATGGCTACACCTTC. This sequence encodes CASTKSTGVNGYTF.

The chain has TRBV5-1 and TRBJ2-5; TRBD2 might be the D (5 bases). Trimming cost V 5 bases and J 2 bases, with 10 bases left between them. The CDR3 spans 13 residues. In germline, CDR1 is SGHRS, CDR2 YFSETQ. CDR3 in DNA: TGCGCCAGCAGTAACAGCGGACAAGAGACCCAGTACTTC. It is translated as CASSNSGQETQYF.

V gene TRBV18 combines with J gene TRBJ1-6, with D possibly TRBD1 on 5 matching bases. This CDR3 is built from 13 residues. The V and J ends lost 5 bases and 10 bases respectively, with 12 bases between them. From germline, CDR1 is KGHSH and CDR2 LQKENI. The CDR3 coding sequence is TGTGCCAGCTCAGGTGCCAGGGAATCACCCCTCCACTTT. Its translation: CASSGARESPLHF.

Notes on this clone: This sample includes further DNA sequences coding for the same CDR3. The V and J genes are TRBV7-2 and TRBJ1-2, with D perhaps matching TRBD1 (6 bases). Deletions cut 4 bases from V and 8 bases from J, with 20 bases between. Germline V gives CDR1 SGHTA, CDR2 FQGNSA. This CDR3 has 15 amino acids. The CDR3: CASSSGGGRGGGYTF. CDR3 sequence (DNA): TGTGCCAGCAGCTCCGGCGGGGGGAGGGGGGGCGGCTACACCTTC.

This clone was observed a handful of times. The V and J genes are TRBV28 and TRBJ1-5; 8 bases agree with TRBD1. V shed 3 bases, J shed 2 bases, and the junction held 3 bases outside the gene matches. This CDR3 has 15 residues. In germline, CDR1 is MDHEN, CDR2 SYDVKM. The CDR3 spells CASSFPGGGNQPQHF. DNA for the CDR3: TGTGCCAGCAGTTTCCCAGGGGGCGGCAATCAGCCCCAGCATTTT.

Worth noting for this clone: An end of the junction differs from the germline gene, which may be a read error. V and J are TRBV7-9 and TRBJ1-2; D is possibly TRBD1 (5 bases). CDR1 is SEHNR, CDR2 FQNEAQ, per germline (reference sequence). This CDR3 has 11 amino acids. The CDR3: CASSLAGAGVF. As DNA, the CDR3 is TGTGCCAGCAGCTTAGCCGGGGCGGGGGTCTTC.

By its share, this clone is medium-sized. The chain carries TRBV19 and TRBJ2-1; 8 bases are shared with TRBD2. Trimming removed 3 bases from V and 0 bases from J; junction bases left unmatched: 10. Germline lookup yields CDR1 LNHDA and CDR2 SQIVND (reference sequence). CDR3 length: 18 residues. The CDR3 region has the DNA TGTGCCAGTAGTATGATGCTACCGGGACTAGGCTCCTACAATGAGCAGTTCTTC. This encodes CASSMMLPGLGSYNEQFF.

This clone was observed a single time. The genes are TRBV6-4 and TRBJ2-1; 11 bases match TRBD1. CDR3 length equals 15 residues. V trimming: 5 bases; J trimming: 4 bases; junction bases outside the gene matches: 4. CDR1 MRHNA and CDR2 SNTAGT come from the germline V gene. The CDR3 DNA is TGTGCCAGCAGTCTCCGGGACAGGGGGTACAATGAGCAGTTCTTC. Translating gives CASSLRDRGYNEQFF.

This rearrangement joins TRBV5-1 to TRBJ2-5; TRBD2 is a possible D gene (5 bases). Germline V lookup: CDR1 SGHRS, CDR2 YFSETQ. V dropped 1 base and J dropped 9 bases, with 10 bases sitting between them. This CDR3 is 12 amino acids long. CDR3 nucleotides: TGCGCCAGCAGCTTGCCGCCCGGGGCCCAGTACTTC. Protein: CASSLPPGAQYF.

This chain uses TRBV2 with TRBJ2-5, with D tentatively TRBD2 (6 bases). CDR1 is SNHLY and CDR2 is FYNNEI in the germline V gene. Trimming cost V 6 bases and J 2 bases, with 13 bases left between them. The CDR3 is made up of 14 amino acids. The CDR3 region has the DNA TGTGCCAGCAGAGGGGACTGGGTACAAGAGACCCAGTACTTC. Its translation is CASRGDWVQETQYF.